The subject of this entry is one T cell receptor beta chain. The source of the sample is a study of blood T cell repertoires in COVID-19. Sequencing was performed with immunoSEQ multiplex PCR; in TCRdb, only in-frame clones are kept and a portion is missing. The data contain roughly 100,000 clones, roughly 80% of them seen just once; the ten biggest clones take up around 9.8%. The germline V gene encodes CDR1 SGHNT and CDR2 YENEEA. This CDR3 comprises 18 residues. With 0 bases removed from V and 1 base from J, the gap between germline ends came to 15 bases. The specimen sequenced was peripheral blood. The V and J genes are TRBV11-3 and TRBJ2-2; maybe TRBD1 (6 bases). The clonotype comes from a man aged 55-75 years with active or convalescent COVID-19. CDR3 in DNA: TGTGCCAGCAGCTTAGATCGCTCGGGACAAATGAACACCGGGGAGCTGTTTTTT. This gives the protein CASSLDRSGQMNTGELFF.